This TCR beta chain stems from a study of blood T cells in healthy people across ages. Whole-study results and caveats: Long-lived and aged donors differed, with more naive CD4+ cells and higher diversity in the long-lived. In these data, TCR beta diversity tracked strongly with naive T cell percentage.

In the case of this clonotype: No antigen is known for it.

The V end lost 7 bases, the J end lost 0 bases, and 11 bases lay between the germline ends. CDR3 length equals 14 residues. The germline V gene encodes CDR1 MNHEY and CDR2 SVGEGT. The authors ran a second PCR of roughly 6 to 12 cycles using a sample-barcoded 5' primer and a J-beta primer mix. Each cDNA molecule was tagged by a template-switch adaptor that had 12 random nucleotides. Each CDR3 protein is one row after TCRdb ran MiXCR on the 5' RACE reads. In the table there are 800,000 to 950,000 distinct CDR3 sequences, about 48% of which are singletons. The sequenced sample was blood. The chain is built from TRBV6-2 or TRBV6-3 and TRBJ2-3; D is possibly TRBD2 (6 bases). This TCR was sampled from a man aged 25 to 40 in good health. The CDR3 loop is CASTDGGSTDTQYF. The CDR3 DNA sequence: TGTGCCAGCACCGACGGGGGTAGCACAGATACGCAGTATTTT.